A selection of T cell receptor beta chains follows, all from one sample in a study of neoadjuvant nivolumab and ipilimumab in lung cancer. TCRdb's copy holds only in-frame clones and misses some; the assay was immunoSEQ multiplex PCR. The sample contains a few thousand clones, 70% to 90% of which appear only once. The source material was tumor tissue, sampled after neoadjuvant nivolumab, alone or with ipilimumab, at or shortly before surgery. The origin of the receptors is an adult with non-small cell lung cancer. Both conserved end residues are part of each CDR3. Each record gives: V gene, J gene, CDR3 protein.

V gene: TRBV5-4
J gene: TRBJ1-5
CDR3 protein: CASSLAGDSNQPQHF

V gene: TRBV7-2
J gene: TRBJ2-5
CDR3 protein: CASSLVRGPRETQYF

V gene: TRBV19
J gene: TRBJ2-2
CDR3 protein: CASLGGYVGELFF

V gene: TRBV5-1
J gene: TRBJ2-7
CDR3 protein: CASSLTENSYEQYF

V gene: TRBV30
J gene: TRBJ1-2
CDR3 protein: CAWSPLGGAGGYTF

V gene: TRBV6-1
J gene: TRBJ2-1
CDR3 protein: CASRPTGNNEQFF

V gene: TRBV27
J gene: TRBJ2-1
CDR3 protein: CASSPSLEAAFYNEQFF

V gene: TRBV2
J gene: TRBJ1-1
CDR3 protein: CASTRTDVNTEAFF

V gene: TRBV5-1
J gene: TRBJ2-7
CDR3 protein: CASSSGVVYEQYF

V gene: TRBV6-6
J gene: TRBJ2-6
CDR3 protein: CASNTGGTGANVLTF

V gene: TRBV5-1
J gene: TRBJ1-1
CDR3 protein: CASSPGRTAARDTEAFF

V gene: TRBV27
J gene: TRBJ1-5
CDR3 protein: CASRKGGTGGGLSNQPQHF

V gene: TRBV5-4
J gene: TRBJ1-3
CDR3 protein: CASSLGAGPGNTIYF

V gene: TRBV7-3
J gene: TRBJ1-6
CDR3 protein: CASSLELANSPLHF

V gene: TRBV9
J gene: TRBJ2-7
CDR3 protein: CASSSSGSYEQYF